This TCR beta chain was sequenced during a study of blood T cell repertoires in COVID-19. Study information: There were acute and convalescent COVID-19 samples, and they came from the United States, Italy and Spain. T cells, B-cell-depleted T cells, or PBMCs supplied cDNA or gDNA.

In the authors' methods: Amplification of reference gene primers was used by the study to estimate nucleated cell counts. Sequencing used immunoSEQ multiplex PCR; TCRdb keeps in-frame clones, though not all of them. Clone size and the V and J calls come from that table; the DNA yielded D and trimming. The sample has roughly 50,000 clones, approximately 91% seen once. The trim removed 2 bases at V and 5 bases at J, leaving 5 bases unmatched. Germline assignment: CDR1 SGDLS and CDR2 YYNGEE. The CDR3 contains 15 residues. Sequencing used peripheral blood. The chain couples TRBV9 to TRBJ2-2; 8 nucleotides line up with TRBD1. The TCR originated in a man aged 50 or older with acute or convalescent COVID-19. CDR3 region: CASSVTGVGTGELFF. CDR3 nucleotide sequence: TGTGCCAGCAGCGTGACAGGGGTTGGGACCGGGGAGCTGTTTTTT.